This record looks at one T cell receptor (beta chain) sequence and its context. The antigen it binds to is not known. Per-base qualities were not stored, and no clone one base away is much larger. The data belong to a study of blood T cell dynamics during melanoma immunotherapy (dated by TCRdb to the early 2020s). Broadly, across the study: All patients had metastatic melanoma and were given first-line pembrolizumab or nivolumab plus ipilimumab as standard of care in the United Kingdom. Peripheral T cell receptor repertoires of metastatic melanoma patients were profiled before and after one cycle of checkpoint inhibitor therapy to find early correlates of response. The training cohort consisted of consecutive patients, while an additional independent group of patients from the same centre was pooled to form an external validation set. Paper-wide results and their limitations: The relatively small sample size was recognized as a factor that could limit how well the results generalize. Whether the T cell clones behind the repertoire changes were melanoma-specific or instead reflected general immune activation was something the study could not determine. Unlike progressors, patients who went on to achieve disease control showed a bifurcated reorganization of the PBMC repertoire at W3, with either increased clonality or increased diversity.

The junction carries 10 bases between V and J, which are trimmed by 2 bases and 3 bases respectively. The CDR3 runs 14 amino acids, cysteine and phenylalanine included. The only DNA kept is the CDR3, 42 bases in frame from the first base. Via the germline V gene, CDR1 is MNHEY and CDR2 SVGAGI. Taken with the paper, the label for time point translates to: pre-treatment baseline. Blood samples were taken before treatment (T0) and at week 3 (W3), following the first cycle of checkpoint blockade. Except for a couple of patients with rapid clinical progression, response was assessed 12 weeks after the first infusion by RECIST 1.1; disease control meant complete response, partial response or stable disease. Patients were not eligible if they had prior systemic cancer treatment, concomitant immunosuppressant therapy or synchronous other active malignancies. TCR beta was sequenced in both bulk PBMC and plasma cell-free DNA in order to track circulating cells as well as T cell turnover. PBMC were isolated from blood with Lymphoprep and SepMate tubes, followed by red cell lysis. QIAamp DNA Blood Mini kits were used to extract DNA from PBMC and from sorted T cell subsets.

Every bulk PBMC sample was loaded with the same fixed amount of 350 ng of DNA. TCR beta CDR3 sequences were amplified from genomic DNA using the immunoSEQ TCRb Assay kit according to manufacturer instructions. The KAPA Library Quantification Kit for Illumina platforms was used to quantify the pooled libraries by qPCR. Sequencing of the pooled libraries was done on an Illumina NextSeq 500, with clustering at 0.6-1.1 pM. Per the authors' processing: TCR data were analyzed using immunoSEQ ANALYZER and the R LymphoSeq package. A rearrangement efficiency score was calculated as productive divided by the sum of productive and non-productive CDR3 sequences. Clonality was measured with the Gini coefficient and diversity with the Renyi index at alpha=1, and both measures were compared pairwise between timepoints within each patient. Clonal relatedness used an edit distance of 3, and repertoire similarity used the Bhattacharyya coefficient, both computed in LymphoSeq. Linear discriminant analysis on week-3 changes in clonality and diversity was built with the R MASS and caret packages to classify response. TCRdb mirrors the immuneACCESS table, restricted to in-frame sequences. Some clones are absent from its copies; in checked studies, under half trace to an unresolved V gene, and the reason for the others is unknown. V and J calls and clone size come straight from that table; D and trimming were deduced from the DNA. A total of some 9,800 clones appear in this sample, about 86% of them only once. The ten largest clones add up to approximately 9.8% of the sample.

The input for sequencing was blood, taken from a patient treated with checkpoint blockade. This receptor was identified in a human donor with melanoma. The receptor chain draws on TRBV6-5 and TRBJ1-1, with TRBD1 tentatively as D gene (5 bases match). DNA sequence: TGTGCCAGCAGTTACGAGGGGTATGACACTGAAGCTTTCTTT. Its translation is CASSYEGYDTEAFF.